One T cell receptor beta chain is described in this entry. Categorization into cohorts depended on clinical history that participants reported. V shed 4 bases and J 1 base; nucleotides not matched to a gene: 9. The CDR3 extends over 16 amino acids. The data are from a study of blood T cell repertoires in COVID-19. Across the whole study: Sample material is recorded as cDNA or gDNA derived from T cells, B-cell-depleted T cells, or PBMCs.

Produced via immunoSEQ multiplex PCR; TCRdb's table is partial and in-frame only. The profile covers roughly 170,000 clones, with more than 65% appearing a single time and 15% to 20% taken by the ten largest. The clonotype was recovered from a man aged 60-69 years who had recovered from COVID-19. The rearrangement links TRBV23-1 to TRBJ2-7; TRBD1 aligns across 8 bases. TRBV23-1 is given ORF status, its function remaining uncertain. Material for sequencing was PBMCs or T cells enriched from blood (not recorded which). CDR3 sequence: CASSRWRDRSSYEQYF. Written as DNA, the CDR3 is TGCGCCAGCAGTCGTTGGAGGGACAGGAGTTCCTACGAGCAGTACTTC.